The entry below gives a single TCR beta chain sequence along with its context. From germline, CDR1 is WNHNN and CDR2 SYGVQD (reference sequence). There are 13 residues in the CDR3. V dropped 6 bases and J dropped 4 bases, with 7 bases sitting between them. Per the original data handling: Reference gene primer amplification gave estimated nucleated cell counts. Assay used: immunoSEQ multiplex PCR; TCRdb lists only in-frame clones, some missing. V and J calls and clone size are those listed in that table; D and trimming were worked out from the DNA. The data contain 150,000 to 180,000 clones, about 90% of them singletons. The sample is drawn from a study of blood T cell repertoires in COVID-19. As for the study in general: Samples taken during acute and convalescent COVID-19 were collected in the United States, Italy and Spain. In each case, the material was cDNA or gDNA derived from T cells, B-cell-depleted T cells, or PBMCs.

The sequenced material came from peripheral blood. The V gene is TRBV10-1, the J gene TRBJ1-6, with unresolved D. The TCR originated in a man between 45 and 60 years old with acute or convalescent COVID-19. This chain's CDR3 is CASSSFYNSPLHF. The CDR3 DNA reads as TGCGCCAGCAGCAGTTTTTATAATTCACCCCTCCACTTT.